This T cell receptor beta chain was recovered during a study of T cells after yellow fever vaccination. Study results and limitations: The secondary response peaked faster, at day 5 versus 15, but was weaker.

This CDR3 is 15 amino acids long. V lost 0 bases and J 8 bases, leaving 14 bases between the germline ends. Germline-derived CDR1 and CDR2 are DFQATT and SNEGSKA (reference sequence). TCRdb independently ran MiXCR on the 5' RACE reads; one entry per CDR3 protein. The sample contains 500,000 to 650,000 distinct CDR3 sequences, around a sixth of which appear only once. Details on this clonotype: Its antigen is unknown.

This specimen consisted of PBMCs, obtained 5 to 6 days after the first yellow fever vaccination. This receptor was identified in a man younger than 30 who received the YFV17D yellow fever vaccine. The V gene is TRBV20-1, the J gene TRBJ1-6; unclear D gene. The CDR3 region is CSARDEGLDYSPLHF. The CDR3 DNA reads as TGCAGTGCTAGAGATGAAGGGCTCGATTATTCACCCCTCCACTTT.